The 12 T cell receptor beta chains in this list originate from one sample, sequenced in a study of beta chain features in type 1 diabetes. General study points: Type 1 diabetes patients had TCRB CDR3s that were shorter (moderately but significantly so) in all four CD4+ subsets.

Which antigens these TCRs recognize remains unknown. The whole isolated RNA underwent reverse transcription, so sequencing captured expressed TCRB transcripts. Assay used: immunoSEQ multiplex PCR; TCRdb lists only in-frame clones, some missing. The data hold some 660,000 clones, with over 13% observed a single time. The sample consisted of naive CD4+ T cells from blood. The receptors were sampled from a man younger than 35 with type 1 diabetes.

V and J are TRBV15 and TRBJ2-7; 11 bases align to TRBD2. This CDR3 is built from 17 residues. Trimming took 0 bases from V and 2 from J; bases not matched to a gene: 6. The germline CDR1 and CDR2 sequences are LNHNV and YYDKDF (reference sequence). The CDR3 loop is CATSRDKGLAGAYEQYF. The CDR3, as DNA: TGTGCCACCAGCAGAGACAAAGGACTAGCGGGTGCCTACGAGCAGTACTTC.

This clone was seen a handful of times. The V call is TRBV29-1, the J call TRBJ1-1; TRBD1 matches at 9 bases. Germline CDR1 and CDR2: SQVTM and ANQGSEA. The trim removed 4 bases at V and 4 bases at J, leaving 10 bases unmatched. This CDR3 has 15 amino acids. The CDR3 DNA sequence: TGCAGCGTTGTGACGCAACAGGGGGCTTTCACTGAAGCTTTCTTT. This translates into CSVVTQQGAFTEAFF.

A few counts support this clone. V and J are TRBV5-4 and TRBJ2-5, with TRBD2 as a possible D gene (5 bases). Trimming took 4 bases from V and 1 from J, leaving 11 bases between them. The CDR3 covers 14 residues. CDR1 and CDR2 from the germline V gene are SGHNT and YYREEE (reference sequence). The CDR3 is CASSRTGVQETQYF. The CDR3 region has the DNA TGTGCCAGCAGCCGCACCGGGGTCCAAGAGACCCAGTACTTC.

This clone turned up a few times. V is TRBV7-3 and J is TRBJ2-6; 8 nucleotides line up with TRBD2. Per germline, CDR1 SGHTA and CDR2 FQGTGA. V lost 5 bases, J lost 0 bases, and 6 bases stayed unmatched. The CDR3 totals 17 residues. CDR3 DNA sequence: TGTGCCAGCAGCCCAGCGGGGGTTAGCTCTGGGGCCAACGTCCTGACTTTC. It yields the protein CASSPAGVSSGANVLTF.

This clone was detected a few times. The V and J genes are TRBV27 and TRBJ1-5; D is possibly TRBD1 (6 bases). This CDR3 region has 14 residues. With 4 bases removed from V and 4 bases from J, the gap between germline ends came to 11 bases. The V gene's germline CDR1 is MNHEY and CDR2 SMNVEV (reference sequence). CDR3 protein: CASSWGHRNQPQHF. CDR3 DNA: TGTGCCAGCAGTTGGGGACACCGAAATCAGCCCCAGCATTTT.

V and J are TRBV9 and TRBJ1-1; the D gene is possibly TRBD1 (5 bases). CDR1 is SGDLS, CDR2 YYNGEE, per germline. This CDR3 has 13 residues. The V gene lost 4 bases and the J gene lost 6 bases, with 13 bases spanning the gap. The CDR3 DNA reads TGTGCCAGCAGCCGGGGGGATTTAGCTGAAGCTTTCTTT. Amino acids: CASSRGDLAEAFF.

This clone was seen a handful of times. The rearrangement joins TRBV6-6 to TRBJ1-2, with 8 positions matching TRBD1. The V gene's germline CDR1 is MNHNY and CDR2 SVGAGI (reference sequence). Losses at the gene ends were 2 bases for V and 9 bases for J; bases not matched to a gene: 11. This CDR3 is 15 amino acids long. The CDR3 protein is CASSYPDRERKSYTF. For the CDR3, the DNA is TGTGCCAGCAGTTACCCGGACAGGGAGCGGAAAAGCTACACCTTC.

This clone was counted between two and nine times. This chain uses TRBV9 with TRBJ2-7, with a weak D call TRBD2 (5 bases). CDR1 is SGDLS, CDR2 YYNGEE, per germline. V lost 0 bases, J lost 6 bases, and 16 bases lay in between. This CDR3 is 15 amino acids long. The DNA of the CDR3 is TGTGCCAGCAGCGTAGAAGGACGCGCGGGCAGCGAGCAGTACTTC. It translates to CASSVEGRAGSEQYF.

In its sample, this clone was seen a few times. CDR3 region: CASSLGGPYTGELFF. CDR3 DNA sequence: TGTGCCAGCAGCTTAGGCGGCCCCTACACCGGGGAGCTGTTTTTT. The chain recombines TRBV7-9 with TRBJ2-2; D unresolved. The CDR3 totals 15 residues. Germline lookup yields CDR1 SEHNR and CDR2 FQNEAQ (reference sequence). The germline V and J ends were trimmed by 1 base and 3 bases, with 9 bases remaining between them.

The rearrangement links TRBV30 to TRBJ1-1, with D uncertain. The V gene's germline CDR1 is GTSNPN and CDR2 SVGIG (reference sequence). Trimming took off 1 base at V and 3 bases at J, with 9 bases between the two ends. The CDR3 sequence is 13 residues long. The CDR3 reads CAWSASEDTEAFF. CDR3 coding DNA: TGTGCCTGGAGTGCGAGTGAGGACACTGAAGCTTTCTTT. Together with reference TRBV30 and TRBJ1-1, the CDR3 gives the full variable domain: SQTIHQWPATLVQPVGSPLSLECTVEGTSNPNLYWYRQAAGRGLQLLFYSVGIGQISSEVPQNLSASRPQDRQFILSSKKLLLSDSGFYLCAWSASEDTEAFFGQGTRLTVV.

A few counts support this clone. The V gene is TRBV28, the J gene TRBJ2-1; D tentatively reads TRBD1 or TRBD2 (5 bases each). Trimming removed 4 bases from V and 0 bases from J, with 13 bases in between. The CDR3 has 16 amino acids. The germline CDR1 and CDR2 sequences are MDHEN and SYDVKM. The CDR3 sequence: CASSSSGDLSYNEQFF. DNA of the CDR3: TGTGCCAGCAGTTCCTCCGGGGACCTCTCCTACAATGAGCAGTTCTTC.

This clone was found a few times. The rearrangement links TRBV28 to TRBJ1-6; TRBD1 might be the D (6 bases). Trimming took 5 bases from V and 7 from J, leaving 21 bases between them. CDR1 and CDR2 (germline): MDHEN, SYDVKM. This CDR3 comprises 17 residues. The CDR3 DNA reads TGTGCCAGCAGTCCCCCGCAACAGGGTATGGTGAATTCACCCCTCCACTTT. Its translation is CASSPPQQGMVNSPLHF.